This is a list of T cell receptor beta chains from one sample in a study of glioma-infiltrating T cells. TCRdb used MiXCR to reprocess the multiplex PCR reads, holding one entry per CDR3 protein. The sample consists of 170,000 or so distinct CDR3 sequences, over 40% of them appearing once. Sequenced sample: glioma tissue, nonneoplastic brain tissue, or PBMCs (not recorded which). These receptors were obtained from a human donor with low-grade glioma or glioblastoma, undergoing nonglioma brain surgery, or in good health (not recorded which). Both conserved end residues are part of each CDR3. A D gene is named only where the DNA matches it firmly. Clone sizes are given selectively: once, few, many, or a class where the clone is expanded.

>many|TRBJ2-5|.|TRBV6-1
CASATIYSGTHLTQETQYF
TGTGCCAGCGCAACGATCTATAGCGGAACCCATCTCACCCAAGAGACCCAGTACTTC
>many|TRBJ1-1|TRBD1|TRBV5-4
CASSLATGADTEAFF
TGTGCCAGCAGCTTGGCGACAGGGGCGGACACTGAAGCTTTCTTT
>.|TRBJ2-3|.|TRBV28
CASRPSGWLSTDTQYF
TGTGCCAGCAGGCCCTCCGGCTGGCTGAGCACAGATACGCAGTATTTT
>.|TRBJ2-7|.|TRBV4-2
CASSQVGVPSSYNEQYF
TGTGCCAGCAGCCAAGTGGGGGTCCCCAGCTCCTACAACGAGCAGTACTTC
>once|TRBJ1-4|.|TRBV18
CASSPLHGGVNDKKLFF
TGTGCCAGCTCACCACTTCATGGGGGAGTTAATGATAAAAAACTGTTTTTT
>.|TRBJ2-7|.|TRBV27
CASSFWRFSYEQYF
TGTGCCAGCAGTTTTTGGCGGTTCTCCTACGAGCAGTACTTC
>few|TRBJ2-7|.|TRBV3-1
CASSHGAYEQYF
TGTGCCAGCAGCCATGGGGCCTACGAGCAGTACTTC
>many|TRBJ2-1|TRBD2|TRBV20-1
CSARDLGTGLAGFLYEQFF
TGCAGTGCTAGAGATTTGGGGACTGGCTTAGCGGGATTCCTCTATGAGCAGTTCTTC
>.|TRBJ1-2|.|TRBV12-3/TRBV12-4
CASSLGANYSYTF
TGTGCCAGCAGTTTGGGGGCTAACTATAGCTACACCTTC
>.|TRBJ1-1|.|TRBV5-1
CASSIQANTEAFF
TGCGCCAGCAGCATACAGGCGAACACTGAAGCTTTCTTT
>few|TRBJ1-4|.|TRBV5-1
CASSLYSGTNEKLFF
TGCGCCAGCAGCTTGTATAGCGGGACTAATGAAAAACTGTTTTTT
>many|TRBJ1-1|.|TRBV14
CASSQQGVTEAFF
TGTGCCAGCAGCCAACAGGGAGTGACTGAAGCTTTCTTT
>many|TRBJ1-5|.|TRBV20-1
CSARDARDQPQHF
TGCAGTGCTAGAGATGCCCGGGATCAGCCCCAGCATTTT
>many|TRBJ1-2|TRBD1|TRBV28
CASRVGTGQGNYGYTF
TGTGCCAGCAGGGTAGGCACTGGACAGGGTAACTATGGCTACACCTTC
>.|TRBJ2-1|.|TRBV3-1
CASSQGSGKSSEQFF
TGTGCCAGCAGCCAAGGGTCAGGGAAGAGCAGTGAGCAGTTCTTC
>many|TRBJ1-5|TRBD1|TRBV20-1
CSASPGTGANQPQHF
TGCAGTGCTAGCCCTGGGACAGGAGCAAATCAGCCCCAGCATTTT
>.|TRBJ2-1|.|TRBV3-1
CASSFRGDSYNEQFF
TGTGCCAGCAGCTTTAGGGGTGACTCCTACAATGAGCAGTTCTTC
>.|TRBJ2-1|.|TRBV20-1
CSAPQADNEQFF
TGCAGTGCTCCTCAAGCTGACAATGAGCAGTTCTTC
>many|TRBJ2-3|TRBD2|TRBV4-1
CASSQADWTGGTQYF
TGCGCCAGCAGCCAAGCGGATTGGACGGGGGGTACGCAGTATTTT
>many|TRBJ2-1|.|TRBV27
CASGNRRSSYNEQFF
TGTGCCAGCGGAAATAGGAGGTCGTCCTACAATGAGCAGTTCTTC
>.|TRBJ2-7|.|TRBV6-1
CASSEGPFSYEQYF
TGCGCCAGCAGTGAAGGACCCTTCTCCTACGAGCAGTACTTC
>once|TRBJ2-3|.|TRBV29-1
CSAAEGPDTQYF
TGCAGCGCTGCAGAGGGTCCCGATACGCAGTATTTT
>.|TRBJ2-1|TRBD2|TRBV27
CASNFCSGSGYEQFF
TGTGCCAGCAATTTTTGTAGCGGGAGTGGTTATGAGCAGTTCTTC
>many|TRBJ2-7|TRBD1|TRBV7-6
CASSSGGTGPYEQYF
TGTGCCAGCAGCTCAGGCGGGACAGGGCCCTACGAGCAGTACTTC
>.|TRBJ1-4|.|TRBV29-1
CSVTTVLGPNEKLFF
TGCAGCGTAACCACCGTATTGGGTCCTAATGAAAAACTGTTTTTT
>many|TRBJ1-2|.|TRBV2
CASSESGVDYGYTF
TGTGCCAGCAGTGAATCAGGGGTGGACTATGGCTACACCTTC
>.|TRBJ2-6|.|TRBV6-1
CATRITGSGANVLTF
TGTGCCACAAGAATTACGGGGAGCGGGGCCAACGTCCTGACTTTC
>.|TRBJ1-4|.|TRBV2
CASSLHLEEARLFF
TGTGCCAGCAGTCTCCATCTGGAGGAGGCCAGGCTGTTTTTT
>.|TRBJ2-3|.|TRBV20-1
CSDIVSTLSTDKQYF
TGCAGTGACATAGTGTCTACCCTTAGCACAGATAAGCAGTATTTT
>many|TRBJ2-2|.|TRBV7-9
CASSLLSTGELFF
TGTGCCAGCAGCTTGTTATCAACCGGGGAGCTGTTTTTT
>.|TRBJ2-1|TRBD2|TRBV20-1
CSARLAGDFEQFF
TGCAGTGCTAGACTAGCGGGAGATTTTGAGCAGTTCTTC
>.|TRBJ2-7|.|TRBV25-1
CDSSEYSRGSPYEQYF
TGTGACAGCAGCGAATACAGCAGGGGTAGCCCCTACGAGCAGTACTTC
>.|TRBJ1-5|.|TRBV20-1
CSARVSNQPQHF
TGCAGTGCCAGGGTTTCTAATCAGCCCCAGCATTTT
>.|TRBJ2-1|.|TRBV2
CASNWGGPDNEQFF
TGTGCCAGCAATTGGGGGGGGCCCGACAATGAGCAGTTCTTC
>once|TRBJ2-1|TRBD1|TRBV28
CASSLHRTGGEQFF
TGTGCCAGCAGTTTACATAGGACAGGGGGTGAGCAGTTCTTC
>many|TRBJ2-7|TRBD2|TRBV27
CASSGLGDYEQYF
TGTGCCAGCAGTGGACTAGGCGACTACGAGCAGTACTTC